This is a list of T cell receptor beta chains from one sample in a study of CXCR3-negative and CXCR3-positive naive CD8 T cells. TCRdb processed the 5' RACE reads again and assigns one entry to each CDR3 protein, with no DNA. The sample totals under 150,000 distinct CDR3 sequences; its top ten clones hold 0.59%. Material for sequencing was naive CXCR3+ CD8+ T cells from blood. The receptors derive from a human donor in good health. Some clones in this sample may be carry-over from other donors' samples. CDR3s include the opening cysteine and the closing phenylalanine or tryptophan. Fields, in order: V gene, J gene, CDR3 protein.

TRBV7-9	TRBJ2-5	CASSGKGTGETQYF
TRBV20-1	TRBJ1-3	CSAQSDLVGNTIYF
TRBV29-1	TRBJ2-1	CSVAAVLSVYNEQFF
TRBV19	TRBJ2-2	CASSPPITGELFF
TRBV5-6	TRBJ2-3	CASSYGPGTDTQYF
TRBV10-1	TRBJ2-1	CASSETAGFNEQFF
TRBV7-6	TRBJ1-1	CASSLVVGLAEAFF
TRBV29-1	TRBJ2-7	CSVEIDDKLYEQYF
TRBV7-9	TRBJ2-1	CASSSDHNEQFF
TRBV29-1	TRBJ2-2	CSAEGTSGGTTGELFF
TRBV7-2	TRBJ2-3	CASSLGSYDTQYF
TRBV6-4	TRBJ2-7	CASSESGQSPIHEQYF
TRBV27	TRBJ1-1	CASSFGTADTEAFF
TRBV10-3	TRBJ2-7	CAIREAGVFNEQYF
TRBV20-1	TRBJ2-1	CSADGTSGTPEQFF
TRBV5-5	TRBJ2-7	CASSPHPGGSYEQYF
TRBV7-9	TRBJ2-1	CASSHGGTGGPRDREQFF
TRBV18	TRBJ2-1	CASSPTDRGYNEQFF
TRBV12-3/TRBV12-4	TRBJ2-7	CASSPPGPRNEQYF
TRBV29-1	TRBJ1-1	CSVATDNTEAFF
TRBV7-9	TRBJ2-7	CASSSPHLTDGAYEQYF
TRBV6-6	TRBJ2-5	CASSNGQQETQYF
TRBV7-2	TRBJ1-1	CASSSPGMNTEAFF
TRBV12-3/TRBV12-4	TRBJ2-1	CASSLAWTSGSSSYNEQFF
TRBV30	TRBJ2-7	CAWNPQGRAYEQYF
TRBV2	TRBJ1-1	CAEEQGFGTEAFF
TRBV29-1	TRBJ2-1	CSAEDRRPGEEQFF
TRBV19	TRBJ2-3	CASSPRQEEDTQYF
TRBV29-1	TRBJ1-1	CSVEGYTEAFF
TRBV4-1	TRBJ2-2	CASSQDLPNTGELFF
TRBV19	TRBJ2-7	CASSISATFYEQYF
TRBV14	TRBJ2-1	CASSQRGVGWNEQFF
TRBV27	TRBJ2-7	CASSWGQGVGKQYF
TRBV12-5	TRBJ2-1	CASGSTSGNEQFF
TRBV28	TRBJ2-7	CASTGEIYEQYF
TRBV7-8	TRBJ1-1	CASSLGRPIEAFF
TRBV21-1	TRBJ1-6	CASSRPDIGPNSPLHF
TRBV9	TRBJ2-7	CASSPGTVLVGTQNEQYF
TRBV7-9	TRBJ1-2	CASSPGQGVYGYTF
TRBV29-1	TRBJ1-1	CSVDEASKNTEAFF